The subject of this entry is one TCR beta chain. The data were obtained in a study of blood T cell repertoires in COVID-19. The length of the CDR3 is 15 residues. CDR1 and CDR2 from the germline V gene are MNHEY and SMNVEV (reference sequence). The junction had 10 bases not matched to a gene; V was cut back by 3 bases and J by 8 bases. Authors' methods: Reference gene primer amplification gave estimated nucleated cell counts. Data came from immunoSEQ multiplex PCR; TCRdb stores just in-frame clones and leaves some out. V, J and clone size are those of that table, while D and trimming were read from the DNA. The table includes under 150,000 clones, 65% to 90% detected once.

This chain uses TRBV27 with TRBJ2-4, with 7 bases that match TRBD1. Sequences were obtained from PBMCs or T cells enriched from blood (not recorded which). This receptor was taken from a woman in her 50s who had recovered from COVID-19. CDR3 protein: CASSFFDREYYIQYF. In DNA form, the CDR3 reads TGTGCCAGCAGTTTCTTCGACAGGGAGTATTACATTCAGTACTTC.